These T cell receptor beta chains were read from a single sample in a study of blood T cell repertoires in COVID-19. The table came from immunoSEQ multiplex PCR; TCRdb's copy has only in-frame clones and leaves some out. The data show under 75,000 clones, roughly three quarters seen once. Sequencing was done on a sample of peripheral blood. The receptors originated from a man aged 80 or over with acute or convalescent COVID-19. Each CDR3 is given with its conserved first and last residue. The D gene is left open where the match is weak. A clone size is listed for some rows: how often the clone was seen (once, few, many), or a class if it is expanded.

TRBJ1-3,-,-,TRBV9,CASSPIGLGNTIYF,TGTGCCAGCAGCCCCATTGGCTTAGGAAACACCATATATTTT
TRBJ1-4,-,TRBD1,TRBV28,CATGTGSEKLFF,TGTGCCACCGGGACAGGGTCTGAAAAACTGTTTTTT
TRBJ2-6,once,-,TRBV2,CASSEASGANVLTF,TGTGCCAGCAGTGAAGCCAGTGGGGCCAACGTCCTGACTTTC
TRBJ2-7,-,TRBD1,TRBV13,CASSPRTGRNYEQYF,TGTGCCAGCAGCCCCAGGACAGGGAGAAACTACGAGCAGTACTTC
TRBJ2-5,-,-,TRBV6-2/TRBV6-3,CASSYLSRETQYF,TGTGCCAGCAGTTACTTAAGTCGGGAGACCCAGTACTTC
TRBJ1-2,-,TRBD1,TRBV30,CAWGGQATGYGYTF,TGTGCCTGGGGGGGACAGGCGACTGGCTATGGCTACACCTTC
TRBJ1-4,-,-,TRBV24-1,CATSADSEKLFF,TGTGCCACCAGTGCGGACAGTGAAAAACTGTTTTTT
TRBJ2-3,-,TRBD2,TRBV19,CASSIFGGAGVDTQYF,TGTGCCAGTAGTATTTTCGGGGGGGCGGGAGTGGATACGCAGTATTTT
TRBJ2-3,-,-,TRBV15,CATSRDSGGTDTQYF,TGTGCCACCAGCAGAGATTCGGGGGGCACAGATACGCAGTATTTT
TRBJ1-5,-,-,TRBV2,CASSERRGNQPQHF,TGTGCCAGCAGTGAACGCAGGGGCAATCAGCCCCAGCATTTT
TRBJ2-3,few,TRBD1,TRBV11-3,CASSEGAPTDTQYF,TGTGCCAGCAGCGAGGGGGCACCCACAGATACGCAGTATTTT
TRBJ2-3,-,TRBD1,TRBV6-6,CASSTRTGMDTQYF,TGTGCCAGCAGTACCCGGACAGGGATGGATACGCAGTATTTT
TRBJ2-5,-,-,TRBV6-5,CASSPDTEETQYF,TGTGCCAGCAGCCCGGACACAGAAGAGACCCAGTACTTC
TRBJ2-1,few,TRBD1,TRBV7-8,CASSLWTGSGYNEQFF,TGTGCCAGCAGCCTTTGGACAGGGTCGGGGTACAATGAGCAGTTCTTC
TRBJ2-3,-,-,TRBV19,CASSTPDGVRDTQYF,TGTGCCAGTAGTACCCCGGACGGGGTCCGGGATACGCAGTATTTT
TRBJ1-4,once,-,TRBV16,CASSQSGRTGKLFF,TGTGCCAGCAGCCAATCGGGGCGGACCGGGAAACTGTTTTTT
TRBJ2-5,-,TRBD2,TRBV4-3,CASSQVYGGGETQYF,TGCGCCAGCAGCCAAGTGTACGGGGGGGGAGAGACCCAGTACTTC
TRBJ1-4,-,-,TRBV5-4,CASSSGQGTNEKLFF,TGTGCCAGCAGCTCCGGACAAGGGACTAATGAAAAACTGTTTTTT
TRBJ1-2,once,TRBD1,TRBV4-3,CASSQGQGAYTF,TGCGCCAGCAGCCAAGGACAGGGGGCCTACACCTTC
TRBJ2-2,-,-,TRBV5-6,CASSLGLAGYTGELFF,TGTGCCAGCAGCTTGGGTCTAGCCGGCTACACCGGGGAGCTGTTTTTT
TRBJ1-4,-,TRBD1,TRBV27,CASRESRGIREKLFF,TGTGCCAGCAGGGAGTCCAGGGGGATTCGGGAAAAACTGTTTTTT
TRBJ2-5,-,-,TRBV12-2,CASRLGGRETQYF,TGTGCAAGTCGCTTAGGAGGGAGAGAGACCCAGTACTTC
TRBJ2-3,-,-,TRBV4-2,CASSQEWTSTDTQYF,TGTGCCAGCAGCCAAGAGTGGACTAGCACAGATACGCAGTATTTT
TRBJ1-2,-,TRBD1,TRBV9,CASSWTQGALSGYTF,TGTGCCAGCAGCTGGACCCAGGGGGCCCTTTCTGGCTACACCTTC
TRBJ1-1,-,-,TRBV3-1/TRBV3-2,CASSQESGRPFF,TGTGCCAGCAGCCAAGAATCTGGGCGTCCTTTCTTT
TRBJ1-6,-,-,TRBV5-6,CASSSRGRTSPLHF,TGTGCCAGCAGCTCTAGGGGTAGGACTTCACCCCTCCACTTT
TRBJ2-7,-,-,TRBV4-2,CASSREVRGYEQYF,TGTGCCAGCAGCCGTGAGGTTCGGGGCTACGAGCAGTACTTC
TRBJ2-3,once,-,TRBV18,CASSSGGDTQYF,TGTGCCAGCTCTTCCGGAGGAGATACGCAGTATTTT
TRBJ1-1,-,-,TRBV24-1,CATSQGTEAFF,TGTGCCACCAGTCAGGGAACTGAAGCTTTCTTT
TRBJ1-6,few,-,TRBV5-8,CASSFTGRSGNSPLHF,TGTGCCAGCAGCTTTACCGGTCGGTCGGGAAATTCACCCCTCCACTTT
TRBJ1-1,-,-,TRBV19,CASSVGTPGRTEAFF,TGTGCCAGTAGTGTGGGGACACCCGGTAGGACTGAAGCTTTCTTT
TRBJ2-5,-,-,TRBV6-5,CASRVGAKETQYF,TGTGCCAGCAGGGTGGGGGCGAAGGAGACCCAGTACTTC
TRBJ2-5,-,-,TRBV24-1,CATSVGTAGRETQYF,TGTGCCACCAGTGTTGGGACGGCGGGGAGGGAGACCCAGTACTTC
TRBJ2-2,-,-,TRBV11-2,CASSLERDSGELFF,TGTGCCAGCAGCTTAGAGAGGGACTCCGGGGAGCTGTTTTTT
TRBJ2-3,-,-,TRBV5-6,CASSLAGEDTQYF,TGTGCCAGCAGCTTGGCAGGGGAAGATACGCAGTATTTT
TRBJ1-5,few,-,TRBV21-1,CASSTPRQGGSQPQHF,TGTGCCAGCAGCACCCCTCGGCAGGGGGGTTCTCAGCCCCAGCATTTT
TRBJ2-5,-,TRBD2,TRBV3-1/TRBV3-2,CASSQDSGAYQETQYF,TGTGCCAGCAGCCAAGATAGCGGGGCGTACCAAGAGACCCAGTACTTC
TRBJ1-6,few,-,TRBV6-6,CASSYRDNSPLHF,TGTGCCAGCAGTTACCGGGATAATTCACCCCTCCACTTT
TRBJ1-5,few,-,TRBV19,CASSTGGAGQPQHF,TGTGCCAGTAGTACTGGGGGCGCAGGCCAGCCCCAGCATTTT
TRBJ2-7,-,-,TRBV11-2,CASSFDRSYEQYF,TGTGCCAGCAGCTTCGACAGGAGCTACGAGCAGTACTTC
TRBJ1-5,-,TRBD1,TRBV19,CASSPGTGEWQPQHF,TGTGCCAGTAGTCCCGGGACAGGGGAATGGCAGCCCCAGCATTTT
TRBJ2-3,-,-,TRBV3-1/TRBV3-2,CASSPPRVASPQYF,TGTGCCAGCAGCCCCCCCCGGGTGGCATCCCCGCAGTATTTT